A selection of T cell receptor beta chains follows, all from one sample in a study of blood T cell repertoires in COVID-19. Libraries were prepared by immunoSEQ multiplex PCR; TCRdb keeps only in-frame clonotypes and omits some of them. The repertoire holds some 530,000 clones, with about nine tenths as singletons. The material sequenced was PBMCs or T cells enriched from blood (not recorded which). The receptors were sampled from a woman aged 60-70 years who had recovered from COVID-19. The CDR3 runs from the conserved cysteine through the conserved F or W. Each record gives: J gene, clone size, V gene, CDR3 protein. Clone size appears in some rows only: once, few, many, or a class for an expanded clone.

J: TRBJ1-3
size: NA
V: TRBV9
CDR3: CASSVGTGVNTIYF

J: TRBJ1-2
size: NA
V: TRBV10-2
CDR3: CASTPPGQGRGYTF

J: TRBJ1-1
size: NA
V: TRBV7-9
CDR3: CASSGQGGGTEAFF

J: TRBJ2-1
size: NA
V: TRBV5-1
CDR3: CASSLSPGSYNEQFF

J: TRBJ1-2
size: NA
V: TRBV2
CDR3: CASSGTVEGYTF

J: TRBJ1-1
size: once
V: TRBV10-3
CDR3: CAISDTQRGGNTEAFF

J: TRBJ2-1
size: NA
V: TRBV30
CDR3: CAWSVEEGVDSGEQFF

J: TRBJ2-3
size: NA
V: TRBV6-1
CDR3: CASSVGLAGGADTQYF

J: TRBJ1-5
size: NA
V: TRBV6-5
CDR3: CASSPGLFSNQPQHF

J: TRBJ2-1
size: NA
V: TRBV7-9
CDR3: CASSARDRGLDNEQFF

J: TRBJ1-4
size: NA
V: TRBV24-1
CDR3: CATSDPTIGGEKLFF

J: TRBJ1-1
size: NA
V: TRBV5-4
CDR3: CASSSGTGGWATEAFF

J: TRBJ1-2
size: NA
V: TRBV5-1
CDR3: CASSYGSSYGYTF

J: TRBJ2-5
size: NA
V: TRBV5-1
CDR3: CASSLLQAQGATQYF

J: TRBJ2-7
size: NA
V: TRBV5-1
CDR3: CASSFGQGSSYEQYF

J: TRBJ2-5
size: NA
V: TRBV2
CDR3: CASAYTQETQYF

J: TRBJ1-2
size: NA
V: TRBV6-5
CDR3: CASTRIQGGGYTF

J: TRBJ1-1
size: NA
V: TRBV19
CDR3: CASGLKTDTEAFF

J: TRBJ1-2
size: NA
V: TRBV6-5
CDR3: CASSNRGGYGYTF

J: TRBJ2-5
size: NA
V: TRBV7-2
CDR3: CASSPNGDYGETQYF

J: TRBJ1-5
size: NA
V: TRBV5-6
CDR3: CASSFSQSNQPQHF

J: TRBJ1-2
size: once
V: TRBV3-1/TRBV3-2
CDR3: CASSQDSSRSYTF

J: TRBJ1-2
size: NA
V: TRBV7-8
CDR3: CASSLEGQGNGYTF

J: TRBJ2-3
size: NA
V: TRBV24-1
CDR3: CATSDPGTVTDTQYF

J: TRBJ1-2
size: NA
V: TRBV6-1
CDR3: CASSTGQGDYGYTF

J: TRBJ2-6
size: NA
V: TRBV7-9
CDR3: CASSLPGGQSSGANVLTF

J: TRBJ2-7
size: NA
V: TRBV6-2/TRBV6-3
CDR3: CASSYYVYYEQYF

J: TRBJ2-5
size: NA
V: TRBV9
CDR3: CASSPRLAGAGETQYF

J: TRBJ2-1
size: NA
V: TRBV6-5
CDR3: CASRDRMGYNEQFF

J: TRBJ2-3
size: NA
V: TRBV30
CDR3: CASSGPLGGTQYF

J: TRBJ1-3
size: NA
V: TRBV9
CDR3: CASSVGADSGNTIYF

J: TRBJ2-7
size: NA
V: TRBV9
CDR3: CASSVAGTSGEGQYF

J: TRBJ1-5
size: few
V: TRBV12-5
CDR3: CASGLGIQGIGPQHF

J: TRBJ1-6
size: few
V: TRBV2
CDR3: CASSRDSQNNSPLHF

J: TRBJ2-1
size: NA
V: TRBV5-1
CDR3: CASSLGARGGRLNEQFF

J: TRBJ2-1
size: NA
V: TRBV5-1
CDR3: CASSLGQSSYNEQFF

J: TRBJ2-2
size: NA
V: TRBV7-9
CDR3: CASSSLGRGLFF

J: TRBJ1-2
size: NA
V: TRBV19
CDR3: CASSFPGTGAGGYTF

J: TRBJ1-2
size: NA
V: TRBV12-3/TRBV12-4
CDR3: CATGTGGLYGYTF

J: TRBJ1-6
size: NA
V: TRBV19
CDR3: CASRGGADPHNSPLHF